Detailed here is one T cell receptor (beta chain). This entry is derived from a study of CD8 T cells in Susac syndrome. The V segment lost 4 bases and the J segment 4 bases; nucleotides outside the gene matches: 7. The germline gives CDR1 DFQATT, CDR2 SNEGSKA (reference sequence). This CDR3 spans 14 amino acids. Random hexamers served to reverse transcribe roughly 0.45 to 1 ug RNA. MiXCR, run by TCRdb on the immunoSEQ multiplex PCR reads, gives a single entry per CDR3 protein. Counted here are 170,000 or so distinct CDR3 sequences, roughly 95% occurring once; the ten biggest clones make up approximately 0.12%. CD8+ and CD4+ T cells were negatively isolated; TEMRA cells were FACS-enriched.

The rearrangement links TRBV20-1 to TRBJ2-3, with 8 nucleotides matching TRBD2. This sequence was found in a human donor with Susac syndrome. The sample comprised CD4+ T cells from PBMCs. The CDR3 bases are TGCAGTGCTACCAGCGGGAGAAGGTCAGATACGCAGTATTTT. Translated: CSATSGRRSDTQYF.